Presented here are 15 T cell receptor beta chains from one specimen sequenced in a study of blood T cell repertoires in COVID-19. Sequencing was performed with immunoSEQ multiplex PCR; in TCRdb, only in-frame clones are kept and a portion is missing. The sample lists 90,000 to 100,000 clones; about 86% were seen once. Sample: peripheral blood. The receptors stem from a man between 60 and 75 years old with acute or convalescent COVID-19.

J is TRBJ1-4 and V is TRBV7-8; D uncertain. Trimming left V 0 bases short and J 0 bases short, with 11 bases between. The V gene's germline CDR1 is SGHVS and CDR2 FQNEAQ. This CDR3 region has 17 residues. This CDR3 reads CASSLAGRRTTNEKLFF. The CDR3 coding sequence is TGTGCCAGCAGCTTAGCAGGTCGGAGAACAACTAATGAAAAACTGTTTTTT. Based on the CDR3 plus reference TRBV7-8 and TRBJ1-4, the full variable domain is GAGVSQSPRYKVAKRGQDVALRCDPISGHVSLFWYQQALGQGPEFLTYFQNEAQLDKSGLPSDRFFAERPEGSVSTLKIQRTQQEDSAVYLCASSLAGRRTTNEKLFFGSGTQLSVL.

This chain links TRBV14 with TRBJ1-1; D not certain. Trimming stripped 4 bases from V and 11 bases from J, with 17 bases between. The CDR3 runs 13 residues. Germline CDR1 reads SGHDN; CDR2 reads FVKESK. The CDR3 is CASSRAQPGEAFF. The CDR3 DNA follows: TGTGCCAGCAGCCGCGCCCAGCCAGGTGAGGCTTTCTTT.

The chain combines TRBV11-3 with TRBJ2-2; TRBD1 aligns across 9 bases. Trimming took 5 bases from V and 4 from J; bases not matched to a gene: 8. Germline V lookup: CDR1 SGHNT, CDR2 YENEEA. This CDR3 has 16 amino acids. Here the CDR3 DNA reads TGTGCCAGCAGCACAGGGACAGGGTTGAGCACCGGGGAGCTGTTTTTT. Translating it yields CASSTGTGLSTGELFF.

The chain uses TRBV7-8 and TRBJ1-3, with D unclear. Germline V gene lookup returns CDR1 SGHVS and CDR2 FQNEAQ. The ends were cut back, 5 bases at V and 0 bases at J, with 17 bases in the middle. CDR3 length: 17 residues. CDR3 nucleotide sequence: TGTGCCAGCAGCGGCGCCGGACGGGCGGGCTCTGGAAACACCATATATTTT. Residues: CASSGAGRAGSGNTIYF.

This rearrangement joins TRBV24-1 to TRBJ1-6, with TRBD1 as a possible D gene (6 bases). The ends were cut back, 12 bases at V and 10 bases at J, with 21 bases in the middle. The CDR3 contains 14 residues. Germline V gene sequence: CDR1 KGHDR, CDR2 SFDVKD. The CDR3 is CAAQENRAGSPLHF. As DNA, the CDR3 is TGTGCCGCCCAAGAGAACAGGGCAGGCTCACCCCTCCACTTT.

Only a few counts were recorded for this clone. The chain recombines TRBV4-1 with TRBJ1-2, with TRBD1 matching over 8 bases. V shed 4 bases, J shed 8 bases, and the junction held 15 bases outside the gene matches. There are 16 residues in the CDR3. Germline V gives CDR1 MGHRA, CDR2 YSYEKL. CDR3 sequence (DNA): TGCGCCAGCAGCCGAACTCTGGACAGGGATAAGTTCGGCTACACCTTC. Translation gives CASSRTLDRDKFGYTF.

For the CDR3, the DNA is TGTGCCAGCAGCGTCGGGGTAACTGGAAACACCATATATTTT. Its translation: CASSVGVTGNTIYF. This chain connects TRBV9 to TRBJ1-3, with D uncertain. The CDR3 length is 14 residues. The germline V gene has CDR1 SGDLS and CDR2 YYNGEE. V shed 2 bases and J shed 2 bases, with 8 bases lying between them.

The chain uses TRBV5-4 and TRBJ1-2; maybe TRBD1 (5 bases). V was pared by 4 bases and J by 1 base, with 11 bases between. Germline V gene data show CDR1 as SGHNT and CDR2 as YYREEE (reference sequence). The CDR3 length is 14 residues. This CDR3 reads CASSPVGVNYGYTF. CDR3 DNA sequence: TGTGCCAGCAGCCCGGTAGGGGTTAACTATGGCTACACCTTC.

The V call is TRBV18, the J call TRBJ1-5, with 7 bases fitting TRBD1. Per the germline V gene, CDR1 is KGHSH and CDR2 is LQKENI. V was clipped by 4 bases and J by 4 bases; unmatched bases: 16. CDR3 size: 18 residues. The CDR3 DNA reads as TGTGCCAGCTCACTATACCCCGCAGGGGGATTTTATAATCAGCCCCAGCATTTT. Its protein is CASSLYPAGGFYNQPQHF.

CDR3 DNA sequence: TGCGCCAGCAGCCGGGAGGGGGTCCCGACAACTAATGAAAAACTGTTTTTT. Its translation is CASSREGVPTTNEKLFF. The chain is built from TRBV5-1 and TRBJ1-4; D perhaps matches TRBD1 (6 bases). The CDR3 totals 17 residues. Germline CDR1 SGHRS, CDR2 YFSETQ. V was trimmed by 4 bases and J by 0 bases, leaving 16 bases between them.

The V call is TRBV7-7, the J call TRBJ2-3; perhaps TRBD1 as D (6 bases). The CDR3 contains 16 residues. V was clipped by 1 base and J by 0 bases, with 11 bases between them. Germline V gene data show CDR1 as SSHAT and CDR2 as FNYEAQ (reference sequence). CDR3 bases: TGTGCCAGCAGCTTAGGTCAGGGGTTTAGCACAGATACGCAGTATTTT. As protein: CASSLGQGFSTDTQYF.

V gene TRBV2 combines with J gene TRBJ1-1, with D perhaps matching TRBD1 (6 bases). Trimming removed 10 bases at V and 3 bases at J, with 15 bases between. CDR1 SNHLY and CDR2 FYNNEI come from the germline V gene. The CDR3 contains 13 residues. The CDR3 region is CATQGPGDTEAFF. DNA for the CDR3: TGTGCCACACAGGGCCCTGGGGACACTGAAGCTTTCTTT. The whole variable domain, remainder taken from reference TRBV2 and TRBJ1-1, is EPEVTQTPSHQVTQMGQEVILRCVPISNHLYFYWYRQILGQKVEFLVSFYNNEISEKSEIFDDQFSVERPDGSNFTLKIRSTKLEDSAMYFCATQGPGDTEAFFGQGTRLTVV.

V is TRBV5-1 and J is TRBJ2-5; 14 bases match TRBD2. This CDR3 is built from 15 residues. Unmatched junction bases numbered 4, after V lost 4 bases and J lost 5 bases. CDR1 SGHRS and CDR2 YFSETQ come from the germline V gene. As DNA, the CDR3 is TGCGCCAGCAGCCCCGGGACTAGCGGGGGTGAGACCCAGTACTTC. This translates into CASSPGTSGGETQYF.

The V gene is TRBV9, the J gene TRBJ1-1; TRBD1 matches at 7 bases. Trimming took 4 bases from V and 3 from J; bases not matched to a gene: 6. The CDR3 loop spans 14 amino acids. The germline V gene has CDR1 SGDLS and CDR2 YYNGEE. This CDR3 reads CASSPRGQHTEAFF. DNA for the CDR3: TGTGCCAGCAGCCCCCGGGGACAGCACACTGAAGCTTTCTTT.

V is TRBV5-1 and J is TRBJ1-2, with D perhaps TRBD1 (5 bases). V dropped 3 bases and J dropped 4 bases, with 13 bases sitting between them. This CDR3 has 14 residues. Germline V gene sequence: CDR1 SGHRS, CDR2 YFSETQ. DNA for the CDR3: TGCGCCAGCAGCTCACCCGACAGCCCCTATGGCTACACCTTC. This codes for CASSSPDSPYGYTF.